A selection of T cell receptor beta chains follows, all from one sample in a study of cytomegalovirus exposure and HLA in healthy donors. Sequenced by immunoSEQ multiplex PCR; TCRdb stores in-frame clones only, minus some. The sample shows roughly 170,000 clones, about 80% of them seen only once. The source material was PBMCs. These receptors were collected from a man younger than 45 in good health and CMV-seropositive. CDR3s include the opening cysteine and the closing phenylalanine or tryptophan. A D gene is named only where the DNA matches it firmly. Size tells how often a clone was seen (once, few, many) or the class of an expanded clone, and some rows leave it out.

j_gene	d_gene	v_gene	abundance	CDR3aa	CDR3nt
TRBJ2-1	TRBD1	TRBV30	NA	CAWSWDRGYNEQFF	TGTGCCTGGAGCTGGGACAGGGGCTACAATGAGCAGTTCTTC
TRBJ2-1	NA	TRBV28	NA	CASSSYNDRYNEQFF	TGTGCCAGCAGTTCGTACAACGACAGATACAATGAGCAGTTCTTC
TRBJ1-1	NA	TRBV27	NA	CASSSKGSPRSAFF	TGTGCCAGCAGTTCCAAGGGGTCCCCGCGGTCAGCTTTCTTT
TRBJ1-4	NA	TRBV7-9	NA	CASSGLGRPNEKLFF	TGTGCCAGCAGCGGACTGGGCAGACCGAATGAAAAACTGTTTTTT
TRBJ1-5	TRBD1	TRBV6-4	NA	CASSDTDRGIYVITIKPQHF	TGTGCCAGCAGTGACACGGACAGGGGGATCTACGTTATAACGATCAAGCCCCAGCATTTT
TRBJ1-1	NA	TRBV25-1	NA	CASSEVDRTEAFF	TGTGCCAGCAGTGAAGTCGATCGGACTGAAGCTTTCTTT
TRBJ2-1	TRBD2	TRBV9	NA	CASSVKLAGPNNEQFF	TGTGCCAGCAGCGTAAAACTAGCGGGACCAAACAATGAGCAGTTCTTC
TRBJ2-5	NA	TRBV7-9	NA	CASREGDGGLETQYF	TGTGCCAGCAGAGAGGGGGACGGGGGGTTGGAGACCCAGTACTTC
TRBJ2-3	TRBD2	TRBV11-2	once	CASSLDPGSGSTDTQYF	TGTGCCAGCAGCTTAGATCCTGGTAGCGGGAGCACAGATACGCAGTATTTT
TRBJ2-7	NA	TRBV7-9	NA	CASSPRGPYEQYF	TGTGCCAGCAGCCCCCGTGGGCCCTACGAGCAGTACTTC
TRBJ1-1	NA	TRBV5-5	NA	CASSLGQVHTEAFF	TGTGCCAGCAGCTTGGGACAGGTCCACACTGAAGCTTTCTTT
TRBJ2-5	TRBD2	TRBV5-4	NA	CASSFDPGGRETQYF	TGTGCCAGCAGCTTCGACCCGGGGGGTCGAGAGACCCAGTACTTC
TRBJ2-7	NA	TRBV19	once	CAGGGDEQYF	TGTGCCGGCGGGGGCGACGAGCAGTACTTC
TRBJ2-2	NA	TRBV27	NA	CASSLKGTGELFF	TGTGCCAGCAGTTTGAAGGGGACCGGGGAGCTGTTTTTT
TRBJ1-2	NA	TRBV7-9	NA	CASDSYGYTF	TGTGCCAGCGACAGCTATGGCTACACCTTC
TRBJ1-4	NA	TRBV5-4	NA	CASSLDQGKEKLFF	TGTGCCAGCAGCTTGGACCAGGGAAAGGAGAAACTGTTTTTT
TRBJ2-3	NA	TRBV5-1	NA	CASSPRLGGRSDTQYF	TGCGCCAGCAGCCCCAGACTAGGAGGACGGTCAGATACGCAGTATTTT
TRBJ2-7	NA	TRBV7-2	NA	CASSSGVPREQYF	TGTGCCAGCAGCTCCGGGGTACCTCGGGAGCAGTACTTC
TRBJ2-1	TRBD2	TRBV7-2	few	CASSLGTSGSSNEQFF	TGTGCCAGCAGCTTAGGGACTAGCGGGAGCTCCAATGAGCAGTTCTTC
TRBJ1-6	NA	TRBV5-1	NA	CASSLPGVDSPLHF	TGCGCCAGCAGCTTGCCAGGGGTGGATTCACCCCTCCACTTT
TRBJ1-4	NA	TRBV23-1	few	CASSQTHYNREGENEKLFF	TGCGCCAGCAGTCAAACCCATTACAACAGGGAGGGAGAGAATGAAAAACTGTTTTTT
TRBJ2-3	NA	TRBV28	NA	CASSLFYQRSTDTQYF	TGTGCCAGCAGTTTATTCTACCAGCGGAGCACAGATACGCAGTATTTT
TRBJ1-1	TRBD1	TRBV7-3	NA	CASSLTGGDMNTEAFF	TGTGCCAGCAGCCTTACAGGGGGGGACATGAACACTGAAGCTTTCTTT
TRBJ2-7	TRBD1	TRBV4-2	NA	CASSHRDRGTYEQYF	TGTGCCAGCAGCCACCGGGACAGGGGGACCTACGAGCAGTACTTC
TRBJ2-7	NA	TRBV5-6	NA	CASSLKFDAESSYEQYF	TGTGCCAGCAGCTTGAAATTTGATGCCGAAAGCTCCTACGAGCAGTACTTC
TRBJ2-6	TRBD1	TRBV27	NA	CASSLKGPGQGLTGANVLTF	TGTGCCAGCAGTTTGAAAGGCCCCGGACAGGGGCTGACTGGGGCCAACGTCCTGACTTTC
TRBJ1-6	NA	TRBV4-1	few	CASSQGTGSYSPLHF	TGCGCCAGCAGCCAAGGAACAGGGTCGTATTCACCCCTCCACTTT
TRBJ2-1	NA	TRBV5-1	NA	CASSLVTQEQFF	TGCGCCAGCAGCTTGGTGACACAGGAGCAGTTCTTC
TRBJ1-5	NA	TRBV5-5	NA	CASSPSGWGDTFNQPQHF	TGTGCCAGCAGCCCGTCGGGCTGGGGCGATACCTTCAATCAGCCCCAGCATTTT
TRBJ2-1	TRBD2	TRBV19	NA	CASRTTSGGYNEQFF	TGTGCCAGTAGAACGACTAGCGGGGGGTACAATGAGCAGTTCTTC
TRBJ1-1	NA	TRBV19	NA	CASSQAGRTEAFF	TGTGCCAGTTCCCAAGCGGGGCGCACTGAAGCTTTCTTT
TRBJ1-1	NA	TRBV29-1	NA	CSVDPADTEAFF	TGCAGCGTTGACCCAGCGGACACTGAAGCTTTCTTT
TRBJ1-1	NA	TRBV11-1	NA	CASSLTSAEAFF	TGTGCCAGCAGCTTAACGTCGGCTGAAGCTTTCTTT
TRBJ1-5	NA	TRBV5-6	NA	CASSSGQPYQPQHF	TGTGCCAGCAGCTCTGGACAGCCTTATCAGCCCCAGCATTTT
TRBJ2-1	NA	TRBV28	once	CASDRRGSLSRNEQFF	TGTGCCAGTGATCGGAGGGGCTCCCTCTCGCGCAATGAGCAGTTCTTC
TRBJ2-6	NA	TRBV6-1	NA	CASKHQGTGANVLTF	TGTGCCAGCAAGCATCAGGGTACCGGGGCCAACGTCCTGACTTTC
TRBJ2-2	NA	TRBV6-1	NA	CASSETRALTGELFF	TGTGCCAGCAGTGAAACCAGGGCCCTCACCGGGGAGCTGTTTTTT
TRBJ2-3	TRBD2	TRBV7-6	NA	CASSLAWGGFTDTQYF	TGTGCCAGCAGCTTAGCGTGGGGGGGGTTCACAGATACGCAGTATTTT
TRBJ2-7	TRBD2	TRBV5-1	NA	CASSPGLAEYEQYF	TGCGCCAGCAGCCCGGGACTAGCGGAATACGAGCAGTACTTC
TRBJ2-7	NA	TRBV27	NA	CASTTCGQYF	TGTGCCAGCACCACCTGCGGGCAGTACTTC
TRBJ1-2	NA	TRBV14	NA	CASSPPRVGNYGYTF	TGTGCCAGCAGCCCCCCGCGGGTCGGCAACTATGGCTACACCTTC
TRBJ2-6	TRBD1	TRBV29-1	NA	CSATVGGAGANVLTF	TGCAGCGCCACGGTAGGGGGCGCTGGGGCCAACGTCCTGACTTTC
TRBJ1-2	NA	TRBV4-3	NA	CASSQDLLPYRENYGYTF	TGCGCCAGCAGCCAAGATCTTTTACCTTACCGGGAAAACTATGGCTACACCTTC
TRBJ1-5	NA	TRBV25-1	NA	CASSEGGMSGQSNQPQHF	TGTGCCAGCAGTGAAGGAGGAATGAGTGGACAGAGCAATCAGCCCCAGCATTTT
TRBJ2-1	TRBD1	TRBV7-6	NA	CASSLSTGVGNEQFF	TGTGCCAGCAGCTTATCGACAGGGGTGGGAAATGAGCAGTTCTTC
TRBJ2-1	NA	TRBV2	NA	CASSELLTRQIYNEQFF	TGTGCCAGCAGTGAACTCCTGACTAGACAAATTTACAATGAGCAGTTCTTC
TRBJ2-7	TRBD1	TRBV19	NA	CASSPGTGGYEQYF	TGTGCCAGTAGTCCCGGGACAGGGGGATACGAGCAGTACTTC
TRBJ2-7	NA	TRBV11-2	NA	CASSRFSEQYF	TGTGCCAGCAGCCGTTTCTCCGAGCAGTACTTC
TRBJ2-3	TRBD2	TRBV7-3	once	CASSFAGEGTDTQYF	TGTGCCAGCAGCTTTGCGGGAGAGGGTACAGATACGCAGTATTTT
TRBJ1-5	TRBD1	TRBV4-1	NA	CASSQDRQGSDQPQHF	TGCGCCAGCAGCCAAGACCGACAGGGGAGCGATCAGCCCCAGCATTTT
TRBJ2-7	TRBD2	TRBV28	few	CATEISGRGNEQYF	TGTGCCACCGAAATTAGCGGGAGAGGCAACGAGCAGTACTTC
TRBJ2-1	NA	TRBV7-2	NA	CASSFAVNEQFF	TGTGCCAGCAGCTTCGCAGTAAATGAGCAGTTCTTC
TRBJ2-7	TRBD2	TRBV2	NA	CASRVQASGRAYEQYF	TGTGCCAGCAGAGTTCAAGCTAGCGGGAGGGCCTATGAGCAGTACTTC